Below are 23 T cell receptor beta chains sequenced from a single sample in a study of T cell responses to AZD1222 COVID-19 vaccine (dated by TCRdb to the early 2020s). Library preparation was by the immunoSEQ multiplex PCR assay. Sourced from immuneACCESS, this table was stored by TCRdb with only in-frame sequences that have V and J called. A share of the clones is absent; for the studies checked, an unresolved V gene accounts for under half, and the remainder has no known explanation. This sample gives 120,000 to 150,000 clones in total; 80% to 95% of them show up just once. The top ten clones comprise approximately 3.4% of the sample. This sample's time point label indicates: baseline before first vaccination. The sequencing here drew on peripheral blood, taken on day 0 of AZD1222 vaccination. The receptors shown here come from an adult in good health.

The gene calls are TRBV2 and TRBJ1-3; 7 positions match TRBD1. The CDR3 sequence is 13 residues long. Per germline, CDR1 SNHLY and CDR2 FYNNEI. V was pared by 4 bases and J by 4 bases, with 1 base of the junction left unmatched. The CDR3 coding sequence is TGTGCCAGCAGTGTACAGGGGGGAAACACCATATATTTT. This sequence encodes CASSVQGGNTIYF.

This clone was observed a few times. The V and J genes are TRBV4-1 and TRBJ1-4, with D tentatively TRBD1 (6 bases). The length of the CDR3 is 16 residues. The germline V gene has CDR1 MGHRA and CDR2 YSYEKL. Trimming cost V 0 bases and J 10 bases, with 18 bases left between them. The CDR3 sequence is CASSQDVTGQGGKLFF. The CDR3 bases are TGCGCCAGCAGCCAAGATGTGACCGGACAAGGGGGAAAACTGTTTTTT.

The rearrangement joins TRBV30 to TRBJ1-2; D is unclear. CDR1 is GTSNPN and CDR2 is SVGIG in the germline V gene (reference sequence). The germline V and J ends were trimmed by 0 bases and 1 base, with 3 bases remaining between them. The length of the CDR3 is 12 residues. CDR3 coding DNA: TGTGCCTGGAGTGTACATAACTATGGCTACACCTTC. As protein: CAWSVHNYGYTF.

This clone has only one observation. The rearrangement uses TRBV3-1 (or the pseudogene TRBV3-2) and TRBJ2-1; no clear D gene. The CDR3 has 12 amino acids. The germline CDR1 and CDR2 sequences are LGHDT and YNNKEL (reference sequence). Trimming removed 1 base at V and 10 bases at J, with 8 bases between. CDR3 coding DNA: TGTGCCAGCAGCCAAGGCAGCCCGGAGCAGTTCTTC. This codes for CASSQGSPEQFF.

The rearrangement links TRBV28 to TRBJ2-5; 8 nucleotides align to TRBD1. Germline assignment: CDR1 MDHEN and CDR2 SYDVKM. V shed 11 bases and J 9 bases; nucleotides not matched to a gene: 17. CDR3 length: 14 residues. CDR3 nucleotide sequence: TGTGCCGCCTCTCCAGGGGGCAGGAGGGAGGCCCAGTACTTC. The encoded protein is CAASPGGRREAQYF.

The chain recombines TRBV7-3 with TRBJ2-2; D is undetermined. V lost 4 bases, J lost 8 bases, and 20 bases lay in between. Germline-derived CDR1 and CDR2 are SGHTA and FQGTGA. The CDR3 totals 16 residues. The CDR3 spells CASSSRPPGSWGELFF. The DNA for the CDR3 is TGTGCCAGCAGCTCCCGCCCCCCCGGATCGTGGGGGGAGCTGTTTTTT. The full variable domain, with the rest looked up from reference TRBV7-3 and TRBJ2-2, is GAGVSQTPSNKVTEKGKYVELRCDPISGHTALYWYRQSLGQGPEFLIYFQGTGAADDSGLPNDRFFAVRPEGSVSTLKIQRTERGDSAVYLCASSSRPPGSWGELFFGEGSRLTVL.

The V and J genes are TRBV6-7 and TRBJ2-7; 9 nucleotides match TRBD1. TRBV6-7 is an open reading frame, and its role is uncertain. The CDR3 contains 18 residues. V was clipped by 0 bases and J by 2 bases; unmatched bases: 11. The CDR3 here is CASSYSSQGTGKAYEQYF. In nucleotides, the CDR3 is TGTGCCAGCAGTTACTCGTCCCAAGGGACAGGGAAAGCCTACGAGCAGTACTTC.

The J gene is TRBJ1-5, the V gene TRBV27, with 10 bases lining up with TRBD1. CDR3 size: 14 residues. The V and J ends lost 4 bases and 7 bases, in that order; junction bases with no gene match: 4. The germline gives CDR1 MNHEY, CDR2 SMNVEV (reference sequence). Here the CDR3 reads CASSWDRGRQPQHF. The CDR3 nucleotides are TGTGCCAGCAGTTGGGACAGGGGCCGACAGCCCCAGCATTTT.

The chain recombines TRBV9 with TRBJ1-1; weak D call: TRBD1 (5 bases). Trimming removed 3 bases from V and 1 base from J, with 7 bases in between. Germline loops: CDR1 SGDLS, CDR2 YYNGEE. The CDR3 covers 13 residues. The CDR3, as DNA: TGTGCCAGCAGCGGAGGACAGAACACTGAAGCTTTCTTT. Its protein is CASSGGQNTEAFF.

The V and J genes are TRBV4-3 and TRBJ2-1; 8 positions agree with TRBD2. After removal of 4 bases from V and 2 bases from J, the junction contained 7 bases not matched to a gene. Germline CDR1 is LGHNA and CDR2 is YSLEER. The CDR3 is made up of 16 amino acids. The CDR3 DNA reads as TGCGCCAGCAGCCCAACGGGAGGGTTTCCCTACAATGAGCAGTTCTTC. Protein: CASSPTGGFPYNEQFF.

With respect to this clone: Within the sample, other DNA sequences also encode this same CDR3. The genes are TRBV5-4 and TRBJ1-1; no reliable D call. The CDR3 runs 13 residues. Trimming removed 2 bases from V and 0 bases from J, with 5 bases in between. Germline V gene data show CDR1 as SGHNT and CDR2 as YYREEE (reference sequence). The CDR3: CASSLVVNTEAFF. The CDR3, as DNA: TGTGCCAGCAGCTTAGTGGTGAACACTGAAGCTTTCTTT.

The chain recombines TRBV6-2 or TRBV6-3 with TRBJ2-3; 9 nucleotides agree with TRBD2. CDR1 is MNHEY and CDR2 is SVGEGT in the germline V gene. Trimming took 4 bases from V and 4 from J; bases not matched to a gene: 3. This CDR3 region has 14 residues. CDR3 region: CASSSGTSPDTQYF. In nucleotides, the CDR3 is TGTGCCAGCAGTTCCGGGACTAGCCCAGATACGCAGTATTTT.

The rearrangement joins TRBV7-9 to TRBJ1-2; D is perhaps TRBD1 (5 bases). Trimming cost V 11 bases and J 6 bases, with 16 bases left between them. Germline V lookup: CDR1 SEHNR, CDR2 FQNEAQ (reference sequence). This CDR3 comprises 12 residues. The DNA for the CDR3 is TGTGCCGCTTCCTGGGGGGGAGATGGCTACACCTTC. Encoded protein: CAASWGGDGYTF.

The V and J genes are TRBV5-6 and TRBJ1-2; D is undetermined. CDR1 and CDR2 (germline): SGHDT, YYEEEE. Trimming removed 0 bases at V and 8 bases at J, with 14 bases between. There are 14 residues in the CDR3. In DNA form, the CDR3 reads TGTGCCAGCAGCTTGGAAGGCATCAGGAGGGGCTACACCTTC. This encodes CASSLEGIRRGYTF.

The chain's CDR3 is CASSFTRPGYTF. The CDR3, as DNA: TGTGCCAGCAGTTTTACCCGGCCAGGCTACACCTTC. This chain links TRBV12-3 or TRBV12-4 with TRBJ1-2; D uncertain. Trimming cost V 3 bases and J 8 bases, with 10 bases left between them. The CDR3 has 12 residues.

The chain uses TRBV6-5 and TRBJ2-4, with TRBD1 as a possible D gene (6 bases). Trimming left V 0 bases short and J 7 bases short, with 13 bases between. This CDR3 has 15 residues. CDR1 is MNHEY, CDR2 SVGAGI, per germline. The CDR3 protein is CASSYSTGSQNIQYF. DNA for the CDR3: TGTGCCAGCAGTTACTCAACAGGGTCCCAGAACATTCAGTACTTC.

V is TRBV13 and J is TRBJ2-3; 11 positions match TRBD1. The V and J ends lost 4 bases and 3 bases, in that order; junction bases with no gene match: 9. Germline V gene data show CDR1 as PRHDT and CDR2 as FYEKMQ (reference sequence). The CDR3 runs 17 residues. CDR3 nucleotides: TGTGCCAGCAGCTCTAGTGGGGGGACAGGGGGTACAGATACGCAGTATTTT. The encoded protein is CASSSSGGTGGTDTQYF.

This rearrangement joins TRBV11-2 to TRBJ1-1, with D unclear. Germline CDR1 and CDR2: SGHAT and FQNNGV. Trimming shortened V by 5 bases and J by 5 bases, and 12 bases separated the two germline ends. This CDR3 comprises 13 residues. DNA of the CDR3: TGTGCCAGCAGCCAGGTCTCGGGGACTGAAGCTTTCTTT. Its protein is CASSQVSGTEAFF. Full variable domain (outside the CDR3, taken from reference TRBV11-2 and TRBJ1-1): EAGVAQSPRYKIIEKRQSVAFWCNPISGHATLYWYQQILGQGPKLLIQFQNNGVVDDSQLPKDRFSAERLKGVDSTLKIQPAKLEDSAVYLCASSQVSGTEAFFGQGTRLTVV.

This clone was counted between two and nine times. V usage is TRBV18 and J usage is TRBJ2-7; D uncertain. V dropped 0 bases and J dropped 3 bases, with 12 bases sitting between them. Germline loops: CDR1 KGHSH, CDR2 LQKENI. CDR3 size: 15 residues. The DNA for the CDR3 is TGTGCCAGCTCACCACCGGGGTGGTCCGACTACGAGCAGTACTTC. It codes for CASSPPGWSDYEQYF. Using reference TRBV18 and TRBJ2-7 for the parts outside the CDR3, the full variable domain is NAGVMQNPRHLVRRRGQEARLRCSPMKGHSHVYWYRQLPEEGLKFMVYLQKENIIDESGMPKERFSAEFPKEGPSILRIQQVVRGDSAAYFCASSPPGWSDYEQYFGPGTRLTVT.

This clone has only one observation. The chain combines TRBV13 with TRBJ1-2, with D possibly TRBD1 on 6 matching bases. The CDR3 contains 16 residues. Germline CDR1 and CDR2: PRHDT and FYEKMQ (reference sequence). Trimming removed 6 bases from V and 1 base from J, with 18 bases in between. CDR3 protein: CASSPNRDGFNYGYTF. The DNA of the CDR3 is TGTGCCAGCAGTCCAAACAGGGATGGTTTTAACTATGGCTACACCTTC.

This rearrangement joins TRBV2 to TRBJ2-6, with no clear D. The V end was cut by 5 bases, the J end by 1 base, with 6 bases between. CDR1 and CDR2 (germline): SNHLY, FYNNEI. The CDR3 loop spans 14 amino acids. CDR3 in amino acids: CASSPSSGANVLTF. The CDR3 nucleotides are TGTGCCAGCAGTCCCTCGTCTGGGGCCAACGTCCTGACTTTC. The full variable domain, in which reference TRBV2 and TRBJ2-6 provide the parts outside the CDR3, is EPEVTQTPSHQVTQMGQEVILRCVPISNHLYFYWYRQILGQKVEFLVSFYNNEISEKSEIFDDQFSVERPDGSNFTLKIRSTKLEDSAMYFCASSPSSGANVLTFGAGSRLTVL.

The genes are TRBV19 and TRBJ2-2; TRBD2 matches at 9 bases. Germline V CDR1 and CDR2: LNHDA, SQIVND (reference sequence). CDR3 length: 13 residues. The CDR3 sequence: CAVREGQAGELFF. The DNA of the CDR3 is TGTGCGGTGCGGGAGGGCCAGGCCGGGGAGCTGTTTTTT.

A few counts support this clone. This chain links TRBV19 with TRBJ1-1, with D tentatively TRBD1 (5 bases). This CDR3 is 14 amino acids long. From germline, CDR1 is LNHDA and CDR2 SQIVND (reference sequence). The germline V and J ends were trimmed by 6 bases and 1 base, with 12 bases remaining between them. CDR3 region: CASRIKTGNTEAFF. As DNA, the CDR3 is TGTGCCAGTAGGATTAAAACAGGGAACACTGAAGCTTTCTTT.